These 23 T cell receptor beta chains originate from one sample sequenced in a study of OX40 agonist ivuxolimab in advanced cancers. Generated by immunoSEQ multiplex PCR, the TCRdb table keeps only in-frame clones and is missing some. Of over 75,000 clones in the sample, around 94% were seen once. The specimen was CD4+ or CD8+ T cells sorted from blood, collected in a trial of the OX40 agonist ivuxolimab. These receptor sequences come from an adult with an advanced solid tumor such as melanoma, head and neck, liver or kidney cancer.

The CDR3 bases are TGCGCCAGCAGCTTGGTGGGGGATTACACTGAAGCTTTCTTT. This codes for CASSLVGDYTEAFF. The chain employs TRBV5-1 and TRBJ1-1; D is perhaps TRBD1 (5 bases). This CDR3 has 14 residues. Trimming removed 0 bases at V and 3 bases at J, with 9 bases between. The V gene's germline CDR1 is SGHRS and CDR2 YFSETQ.

This clone occurred once. The chain carries TRBV27 and TRBJ2-1, with TRBD1 matching over 8 bases. The CDR3 covers 14 residues. Germline V gives CDR1 MNHEY, CDR2 SMNVEV (reference sequence). After removal of 4 bases from V and 6 bases from J, the junction contained 5 bases not matched to a gene. CDR3 in amino acids: CASSSVTGVNEQFF. The DNA of the CDR3 is TGTGCCAGCAGTTCCGTGACAGGGGTCAATGAGCAGTTCTTC.

This clone has just a few counts. One junction end does not reproduce the germline sequence, and a read error may be involved. V gene TRBV7-9 combines with J gene TRBJ1-1, with D perhaps matching TRBD1 (6 bases). This CDR3 has 15 amino acids. CDR1 SEHNR and CDR2 FQNEAQ come from the germline V gene (reference sequence). The CDR3 region has the DNA TGTGCCAGCACCTTACCCGGAGGGGGGAATACTGAAGCTTTCTTT. Its protein product is CASTLPGGGNTEAFF.

J is TRBJ1-3 and V is TRBV27, with no clear D. The V and J ends lost 4 bases and 0 bases respectively, with 16 bases between them. Germline lookup yields CDR1 MNHEY and CDR2 SMNVEV (reference sequence). This CDR3 spans 17 amino acids. CDR3 amino acids: CASSSAGTAHSGNTIYF. As DNA, the CDR3 is TGTGCCAGCAGTTCCGCAGGTACTGCTCACTCTGGAAACACCATATATTTT.

The V and J genes are TRBV5-6 and TRBJ2-7, with D possibly being TRBD1 (5 bases). The CDR3 length is 14 residues. From germline, CDR1 is SGHDT and CDR2 YYEEEE. Trimming pared 0 bases from V and 5 bases from J, leaving 12 bases between. CDR3 bases: TGTGCCAGCAGCTTGGCAGGGTTACCCGACGAGCAGTACTTC. Protein sequence: CASSLAGLPDEQYF.

J is TRBJ2-1 and V is TRBV9; 8 nucleotides match TRBD1. This CDR3 region has 15 residues. V was clipped by 0 bases and J by 4 bases; unmatched bases: 3. CDR1 and CDR2 from the germline V gene are SGDLS and YYNGEE. The CDR3 DNA is TGTGCCAGCAGCGTAGGACAGGGGACTTACAATGAGCAGTTCTTC. Amino acid sequence: CASSVGQGTYNEQFF.

The chain uses TRBV6-1 and TRBJ1-1; possible D gene TRBD1, 5 bases. The CDR3 contains 12 residues. The germline V gene has CDR1 MNHNS and CDR2 SASEGT. Between the trimmed V and J ends, which lost 7 bases and 6 bases, there was a span of 12 bases. CDR3 coding DNA: TGTGCCAGCATGTTAGGACAAGCTGAAGCTTTCTTT. Its protein product is CASMLGQAEAFF.

In this sample, this clone turned up once. This sequence joins TRBV5-1 and TRBJ2-5; D unclear. V was trimmed by 4 bases and J by 5 bases, leaving 9 bases between them. CDR1 is SGHRS and CDR2 is YFSETQ in the germline V gene. The CDR3 runs to 12 residues. The CDR3 reads CASSPVGETQYF. The DNA for the CDR3 is TGCGCCAGCAGCCCCGTCGGGGAGACCCAGTACTTC.

The chain recombines TRBV5-1 with TRBJ2-7; D is unresolved. CDR3 length equals 16 residues. Trimming took off 0 bases at V and 4 bases at J, with 17 bases between the two ends. Germline CDR1 is SGHRS and CDR2 is YFSETQ. CDR3: CASSLAFSHVEYEQYF. CDR3 nucleotides: TGCGCCAGCAGCTTGGCCTTCTCCCATGTGGAGTACGAGCAGTACTTC.

This clone appeared a single time. The chain carries TRBV5-6 and TRBJ2-5, with TRBD2 as a possible D gene (6 bases). The CDR3 is 15 amino acids. Germline CDR1 is SGHDT and CDR2 is YYEEEE. Trimming pared 0 bases from V and 4 bases from J, leaving 13 bases between. For the CDR3, the DNA is TGTGCCAGCAGCTTGGCGCCCGGGGGACGAGAGACCCAGTACTTC. This sequence encodes CASSLAPGGRETQYF.

This clone appeared a single time. The chain is built from TRBV19 and TRBJ1-1; the D gene is possibly TRBD1 (5 bases). The CDR3 extends over 14 amino acids. Between the trimmed V and J ends, which lost 1 base and 1 base, there was a span of 7 bases. Germline assignment: CDR1 LNHDA and CDR2 SQIVND (reference sequence). The CDR3 loop is CASSIGGQNTEAFF. CDR3 nucleotides: TGTGCCAGTAGTATAGGGGGCCAGAACACTGAAGCTTTCTTT.

The chain has TRBV27 and TRBJ2-5; 11 positions match TRBD1. Germline V lookup: CDR1 MNHEY, CDR2 SMNVEV (reference sequence). The CDR3 is made up of 16 amino acids. V trimming: 2 bases; J trimming: 3 bases; junction bases outside the gene matches: 5. The CDR3 sequence is CASSLHLGQGEETQYF. CDR3 bases: TGTGCCAGCAGTTTACATTTGGGACAGGGGGAAGAGACCCAGTACTTC.

V is TRBV27 and J is TRBJ2-7; tentative D call: TRBD2 (6 bases). The CDR3 length is 14 residues. V dropped 4 bases and J dropped 2 bases, with 12 bases sitting between them. In germline, CDR1 is MNHEY, CDR2 SMNVEV (reference sequence). CDR3 residues: CASSSGSGAYEQYF. Here the CDR3 DNA reads TGTGCCAGCAGTTCAGGGTCGGGAGCCTACGAGCAGTACTTC.

This clone was seen a single time. This chain joins TRBV7-6 and TRBJ1-3; 8 nucleotides match TRBD1. This CDR3 is built from 14 residues. Trimming took 5 bases from V and 4 from J; bases not matched to a gene: 4. Germline CDR1 SGHVS, CDR2 FNYEAQ. Written as DNA, the CDR3 is TGTGCCAGCAGCCTCAGGGGGCTCGGAAACACCATATATTTT. It codes for CASSLRGLGNTIYF.

The chain couples TRBV11-2 to TRBJ2-3; D is possibly TRBD1 or TRBD2 (5 bases each). Per the germline V gene, CDR1 is SGHAT and CDR2 is FQNNGV. Trimming pared 8 bases from V and 5 bases from J, leaving 11 bases between. The CDR3 covers 12 residues. The CDR3 protein is CASSYGGDTQYF. The CDR3 DNA sequence: TGTGCCAGCTCCTATGGGGGAGATACGCAGTATTTT. The complete variable domain, with remaining parts taken from reference TRBV11-2 and TRBJ2-3, reads EAGVAQSPRYKIIEKRQSVAFWCNPISGHATLYWYQQILGQGPKLLIQFQNNGVVDDSQLPKDRFSAERLKGVDSTLKIQPAKLEDSAVYLCASSYGGDTQYFGPGTRLTVL.

This clone was seen just once. This chain joins TRBV19 and TRBJ1-5; D gene ambiguous. Trimming removed 3 bases from V and 5 bases from J, with 8 bases in between. Germline CDR1 is LNHDA and CDR2 is SQIVND (reference sequence). The CDR3 extends over 13 amino acids. CDR3 coding DNA: TGTGCCAGTAGTATTTCCCGGGATCAGCCCCAGCATTTT. It translates to CASSISRDQPQHF. Full variable domain (rest looked up from reference TRBV19 and TRBJ1-5): DGGITQSPKYLFRKEGQNVTLSCEQNLNHDAMYWYRQDPGQGLRLIYYSQIVNDFQKGDIAEGYSVSREKKESFPLTVTSAQKNPTAFYLCASSISRDQPQHFGDGTRLSIL.

As concerns this clone: Because it lacks the conserved phenylalanine or tryptophan at the end, this CDR3 is likely a read error. V usage is TRBV7-8 and J usage is TRBJ1-2, with 10 bases that match TRBD1. CDR3 length: 14 residues. Trimming removed 3 bases from V and 4 bases from J; junction bases left unmatched: 2. Germline assignment: CDR1 SGHVS and CDR2 FQNEAQ. The CDR3 reads CASSFGTGVYGYTL. The CDR3 nucleotides are TGTGCCAGCAGCTTTGGGACAGGGGTCTATGGCTACACCCTC.

This chain links TRBV5-8 with TRBJ1-6; 9 nucleotides agree with TRBD1. Unmatched junction bases numbered 4, after V lost 3 bases and J lost 9 bases. CDR3 length: 14 residues. In germline, CDR1 is SGHTS, CDR2 YDEGEE. CDR3 amino acids: CASSSGQGSSPLHF. The CDR3 region has the DNA TGTGCCAGCAGCTCCGGACAGGGGAGTTCACCCCTCCACTTT.

Here the CDR3 DNA reads TGTGCCAGCAGTTTATCTCAAAGGGGGACAGGGATCTACGAGCAGTACTTC. This translates into CASSLSQRGTGIYEQYF. V is TRBV27 and J is TRBJ2-7; 9 bases match TRBD1. CDR1 and CDR2 from the germline V gene are MNHEY and SMNVEV (reference sequence). Unmatched junction bases numbered 9, after V lost 0 bases and J lost 3 bases. The CDR3 covers 17 residues.

The V gene is TRBV18, the J gene TRBJ2-2, with 8 bases aligning to TRBD1. The CDR3 consists of 18 residues. Trimming took 0 bases from V and 2 from J; bases not matched to a gene: 8. The germline V gene encodes CDR1 KGHSH and CDR2 LQKENI. In DNA form, the CDR3 reads TGTGCCAGCTCACCACCTTTTGACAGGGGCCTTAACACCGGGGAGCTGTTTTTT. Amino acids: CASSPPFDRGLNTGELFF.

J is TRBJ1-6 and V is TRBV27, with TRBD1 matching 8 bases. The V gene's germline CDR1 is MNHEY and CDR2 SMNVEV (reference sequence). J lost 7 bases, V lost 6 bases, and 5 bases had no gene match. The CDR3 has 14 amino acids. CDR3 nucleotides: TGTGCCAGCAGCCACAGGGGGTCCAATTCACCCCTCCACTTT. Its translation: CASSHRGSNSPLHF.

This clone was counted a few times. The V and J genes are TRBV5-6 and TRBJ1-2; 9 nucleotides line up with TRBD1. The length of the CDR3 is 14 residues. V shed 4 bases and J 4 bases; nucleotides not matched to a gene: 5. CDR1 is SGHDT and CDR2 is YYEEEE in the germline V gene. DNA for the CDR3: TGTGCCAGCAGCACCGGGACAGGGACCTATGGCTACACCTTC. It translates to CASSTGTGTYGYTF.

This clone was recorded only once. This chain joins TRBV6-5 and TRBJ2-7; D not resolved. Trimming pared 7 bases from V and 2 bases from J, leaving 9 bases between. CDR1 and CDR2 from the germline V gene are MNHEY and SVGAGI. The CDR3 runs 12 residues. DNA for the CDR3: TGTGCCAGCACCCCCTCCGCCTACGAGCAGTACTTC. It yields the protein CASTPSAYEQYF.